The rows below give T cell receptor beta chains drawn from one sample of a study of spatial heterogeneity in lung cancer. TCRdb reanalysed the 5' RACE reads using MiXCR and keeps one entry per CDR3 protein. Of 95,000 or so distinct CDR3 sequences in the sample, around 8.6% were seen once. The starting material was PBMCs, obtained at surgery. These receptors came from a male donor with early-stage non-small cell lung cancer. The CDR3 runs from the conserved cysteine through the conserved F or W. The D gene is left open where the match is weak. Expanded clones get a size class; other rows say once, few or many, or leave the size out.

TGTGCCAGCAGCTCACCCAGACAGGGGAACACTGAAGCTTTCTTT,CASSSPRQGNTEAFF,TRBV11-2,15,TRBJ1-1,TRBD1,many
TGTGCCATCAGTGAGTCCGGGGTACCCGCGACGACAAATACGCAGTATTTT,CAISESGVPATTNTQYF,TRBV10-3,17,TRBJ2-3,.,many
TGTGCCAGCAGTTTCCTAGCGGGAACCGGGGAGCTGTTTTTT,CASSFLAGTGELFF,TRBV12-3/TRBV12-4,14,TRBJ2-2,TRBD2,.
TGCAGTGCCGCACTAGCGGGGCCTAGCACAGATACGCAGTATTTT,CSAALAGPSTDTQYF,TRBV20-1,15,TRBJ2-3,TRBD2,few
TGTGCCAGCAGTTTGGGGAAGGGGACCGGGGAGCTGTTTTTT,CASSLGKGTGELFF,TRBV2,14,TRBJ2-2,.,.
TGTGCCAGCAGTCCCACCCCGGACAGGGGGCAAGAGACCCAGTACTTC,CASSPTPDRGQETQYF,TRBV28,16,TRBJ2-5,TRBD1,.
TGTGCCAGCAGCACTATATCTGGGGGCGCCATCTATAATTCACCCCTCCACTTT,CASSTISGGAIYNSPLHF,TRBV4-2,18,TRBJ1-6,.,.
TGTGCCAGCAGCTTCGACCTATACACAGATACGCAGTATTTT,CASSFDLYTDTQYF,TRBV7-2,14,TRBJ2-3,.,.
TGTGCCAGCAGCTTGGAGGGGGCCGAGGAGACCCAGTACTTC,CASSLEGAEETQYF,TRBV5-4,14,TRBJ2-5,TRBD1,many
TGTGCCATCAGTGGGGAATCGGAGCAGTACTTC,CAISGESEQYF,TRBV10-3,11,TRBJ2-7,.,many
TGTGCCTGGTTCTCCGTGGCTGAAGCTTTCTTT,CAWFSVAEAFF,TRBV30,11,TRBJ1-1,.,many
TGCAGTGCTAGAGTTCGGACACCGGATCAGCCCCAGCATTTT,CSARVRTPDQPQHF,TRBV20-1,14,TRBJ1-5,.,many
TGTGCCAGCAGTGCCGGGACAGTCTCCTACAATGAGCAGTTCTTC,CASSAGTVSYNEQFF,TRBV6-2/TRBV6-3,15,TRBJ2-1,TRBD1,many
TGTGCCAGCAGCCCGGGGGGCTTCGAAGAGACCCAGTACTTC,CASSPGGFEETQYF,TRBV9,14,TRBJ2-5,.,many
TGTGCCAGCACCCTTCGGCGGGGGGACACTGAAGCTTTCTTT,CASTLRRGDTEAFF,TRBV2,14,TRBJ1-1,.,.
TGTGCCTGGAGCTCGCTCACAGGAAGGGATGGCACAGATACGCAGTATTTT,CAWSSLTGRDGTDTQYF,TRBV30,17,TRBJ2-3,.,.
TGCGCCAGCAGCGCCGCTAGCGGAGGCCCAAATGAGCAGTTCTTC,CASSAASGGPNEQFF,TRBV5-1,15,TRBJ2-1,TRBD2,many
TGCAGCGTTTCGGTGGGGGGGTTGGATCAGCCCCAGCATTTT,CSVSVGGLDQPQHF,TRBV29-1,14,TRBJ1-5,.,many
TGTGCCACCAGTGAAGCTAGCGGGAGCTCCACAGATACGCAGTATTTT,CATSEASGSSTDTQYF,TRBV24-1,16,TRBJ2-3,TRBD2,few
TGTGCCAGCACGGGAGTTGGGGGACGGGAGACCCAGTACTTC,CASTGVGGRETQYF,TRBV7-9,14,TRBJ2-5,.,few
TGCAGCGTTAGTACAGGGTTTGATCAGCCCCAGCATTTT,CSVSTGFDQPQHF,TRBV29-1,13,TRBJ1-5,.,many
TGTGCCAGCAGCTACAGTAAAGCCTACGAGCAGTACTTC,CASSYSKAYEQYF,TRBV12-3/TRBV12-4,13,TRBJ2-7,.,few
TGTGCCACCAGTGATTTAAGGGGGACGAGCACAGATACGCAGTATTTT,CATSDLRGTSTDTQYF,TRBV24-1,16,TRBJ2-3,.,many
TGTGCCAGCAGTGAACCGACAGGGCCCACTGAAGCTTTCTTT,CASSEPTGPTEAFF,TRBV6-1,14,TRBJ1-1,TRBD1,.
TGTGCCAGCAGCTTAGAATGGGTCGGGACAGAAGAAGAGACCCAGTACTTC,CASSLEWVGTEEETQYF,TRBV7-6,17,TRBJ2-5,TRBD1,few
TGCAGTGCTCCGACAGGGTCCGAGCAGTACTTC,CSAPTGSEQYF,TRBV20-1,11,TRBJ2-7,TRBD1,.
TGCAGTGCTCACCTCCACGGGTCCGGAGGGACTGAAGCTTTCTTT,CSAHLHGSGGTEAFF,TRBV20-1,15,TRBJ1-1,.,.
TGCGCCAGCAGCTTGGCTGGGACAGGGGAAGATACGCAGTATTTT,CASSLAGTGEDTQYF,TRBV5-1,15,TRBJ2-3,TRBD1,few
TGTGCCAGCAAGATGGACAGGGGGAGCAATGAGCAGTTCTTC,CASKMDRGSNEQFF,TRBV6-4,14,TRBJ2-1,TRBD1,few
TGTGCCAGCAGCCCTCAGACAGGATCCATCTACGAGCAGTACTTC,CASSPQTGSIYEQYF,TRBV7-2,15,TRBJ2-7,.,.
TGTGCCAGCAGCTTAATGGGGGGAACAGATACGCAGTATTTT,CASSLMGGTDTQYF,TRBV7-3,14,TRBJ2-3,.,few
TGTGCCAGCAGTTCCCCACAGTGGAGGGCTGGAAACACCATATATTTT,CASSSPQWRAGNTIYF,TRBV28,16,TRBJ1-3,.,.
TGTGCCAGCTCACCTATGGGACTGTCCCAAGAGACCCAGTACTTC,CASSPMGLSQETQYF,TRBV18,15,TRBJ2-5,.,few
TGCAGTGCTAGAGATCTTCTTAGGCAGACCCTCCACTTT,CSARDLLRQTLHF,TRBV20-1,13,TRBJ1-6,.,few
TGCAGCGCCCGAGACAGGGGGGGAGAGACCCAGTACTTC,CSARDRGGETQYF,TRBV29-1,13,TRBJ2-5,TRBD1,many
TGTGCCAGCAGTTTAAGCACAGGGGCGAACACTGAAGCTTTCTTT,CASSLSTGANTEAFF,TRBV27,15,TRBJ1-1,TRBD1,few
TGCAGCGTTGAAGGGTCCGGGACAGGGAGAAACACTGAAGCTTTCTTT,CSVEGSGTGRNTEAFF,TRBV29-1,16,TRBJ1-1,TRBD1,.
TGTGCCAGCAGCCCCTATACAGCCGGGGAGCTGTTTTTT,CASSPYTAGELFF,TRBV7-2,13,TRBJ2-2,.,many
TGTGCCAGCAGCCAAGTCGGGGCGGAGTATGGCTACACCTTC,CASSQVGAEYGYTF,TRBV4-2,14,TRBJ1-2,.,many
TGTGCCAGCAGTGCCCCGGGACAGGTAGCCTACGAGCAGTACTTC,CASSAPGQVAYEQYF,TRBV27,15,TRBJ2-7,TRBD1,.
TGTGCCAGCAGCTCAGGACACCTCCCCACAGATACGCAGTATTTT,CASSSGHLPTDTQYF,TRBV7-2,15,TRBJ2-3,.,.